This T cell receptor beta chain came from a study of neurological immune-mediated disorders. cDNA was made by 5'RACE with 10-nucleotide random UMIs. From 15-18 subjects, over 180 million TCR-beta sequences were obtained in each sequencing run. TCRdb reprocessed the 5' RACE reads with MiXCR, giving one entry per CDR3 protein. The sample lists tens of thousands of distinct CDR3 sequences, around 16% occurring once. This clonotype was detected many times. The group of healthy controls was made up of people who were blood bank volunteers in Maryland, USA. The germline V gene has CDR1 SGHRS and CDR2 YFSETQ. V was trimmed by 4 bases and J by 1 base, leaving 16 bases between them. CDR3 size: 16 residues.

This receptor was obtained from a man aged 65 to 85 in good health. The rearrangement links TRBV5-1 to TRBJ2-3, with D possibly TRBD2 on 6 matching bases. The sample taken for sequencing was PBMCs. CDR3 nucleotides: TGCGCCAGCAGCCTTCAGCCTGGCGGGGGCACAGATACGCAGTATTTT. This encodes CASSLQPGGGTDTQYF.